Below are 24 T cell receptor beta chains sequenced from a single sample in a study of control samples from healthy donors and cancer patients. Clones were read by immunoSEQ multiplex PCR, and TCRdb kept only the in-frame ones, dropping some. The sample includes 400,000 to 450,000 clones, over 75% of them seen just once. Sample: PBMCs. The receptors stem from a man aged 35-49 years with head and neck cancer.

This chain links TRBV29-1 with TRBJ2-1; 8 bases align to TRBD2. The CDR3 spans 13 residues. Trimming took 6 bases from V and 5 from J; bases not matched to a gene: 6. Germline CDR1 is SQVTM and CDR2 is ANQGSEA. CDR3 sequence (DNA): TGCAGCGTCGGGGGACTAGAAAACAATGAGCAGTTCTTC. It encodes CSVGGLENNEQFF.

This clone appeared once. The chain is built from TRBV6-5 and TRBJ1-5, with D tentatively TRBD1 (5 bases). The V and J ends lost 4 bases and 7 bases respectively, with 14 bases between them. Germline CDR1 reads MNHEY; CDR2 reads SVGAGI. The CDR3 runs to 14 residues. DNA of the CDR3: TGTGCCAGCAGTTCAGGGTTTCGGGGGCAGCCCCAGCATTTT. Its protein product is CASSSGFRGQPQHF.

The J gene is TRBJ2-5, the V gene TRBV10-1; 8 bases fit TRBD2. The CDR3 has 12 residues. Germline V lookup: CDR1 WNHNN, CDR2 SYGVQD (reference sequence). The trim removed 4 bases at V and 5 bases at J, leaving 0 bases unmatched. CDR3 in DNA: TGCGCCAGCAGTGCTAGCGGGGAGACCCAGTACTTC. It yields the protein CASSASGETQYF.

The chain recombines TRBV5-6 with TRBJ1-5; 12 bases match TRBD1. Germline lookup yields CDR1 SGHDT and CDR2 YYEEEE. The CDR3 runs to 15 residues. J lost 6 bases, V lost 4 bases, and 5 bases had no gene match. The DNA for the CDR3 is TGTGCCAGCAGCACCGGGACAGGGGGCCGTCAGCCCCAGCATTTT. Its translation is CASSTGTGGRQPQHF.

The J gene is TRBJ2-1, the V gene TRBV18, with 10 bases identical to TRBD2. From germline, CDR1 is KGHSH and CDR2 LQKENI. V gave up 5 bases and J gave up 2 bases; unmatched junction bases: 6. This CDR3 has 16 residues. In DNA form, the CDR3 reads TGTGCCAGCTCAAGCCTAGCGGGAGCAGCCTACAATGAGCAGTTCTTC. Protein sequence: CASSSLAGAAYNEQFF.

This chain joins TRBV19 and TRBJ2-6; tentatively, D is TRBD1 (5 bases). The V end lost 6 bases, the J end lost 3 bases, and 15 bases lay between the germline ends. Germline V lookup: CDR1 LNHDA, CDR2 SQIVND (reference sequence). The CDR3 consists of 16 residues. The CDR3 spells CASSPPWGNGANVLTF. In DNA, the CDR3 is TGTGCCAGTAGCCCCCCTTGGGGCAATGGGGCCAACGTCCTGACTTTC.

This chain's CDR3 is CASSSSLPSETQYF. The CDR3 nucleotides read TGTGCCAGCAGTTCTTCCCTCCCCTCAGAGACCCAGTACTTC. V usage is TRBV28 and J usage is TRBJ2-5; D gene uncertain. CDR1 and CDR2 (germline): MDHEN, SYDVKM. V was clipped by 4 bases and J by 4 bases, with 13 bases between them. CDR3 length: 14 amino acids.

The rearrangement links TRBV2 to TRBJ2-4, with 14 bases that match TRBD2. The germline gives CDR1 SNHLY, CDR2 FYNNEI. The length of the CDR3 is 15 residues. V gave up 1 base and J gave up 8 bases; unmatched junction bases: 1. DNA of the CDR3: TGTGCCAGCAGTGAAGGGGGACTAGCGGGGGACATTCAGTACTTC. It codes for CASSEGGLAGDIQYF.

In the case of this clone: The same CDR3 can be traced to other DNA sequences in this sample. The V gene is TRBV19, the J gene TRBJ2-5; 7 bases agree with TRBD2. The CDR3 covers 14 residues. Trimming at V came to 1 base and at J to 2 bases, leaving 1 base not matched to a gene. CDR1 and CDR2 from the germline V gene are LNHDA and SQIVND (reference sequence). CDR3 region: CASSIGGGQETQYF. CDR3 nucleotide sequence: TGTGCCAGTAGTATAGGGGGGGGGCAAGAGACCCAGTACTTC.

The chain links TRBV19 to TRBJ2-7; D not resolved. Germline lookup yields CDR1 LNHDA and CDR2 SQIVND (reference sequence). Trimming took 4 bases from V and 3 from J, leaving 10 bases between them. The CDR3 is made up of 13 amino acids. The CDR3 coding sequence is TGTGCCAGTAGTACAAGAAGGTACTACGAGCAGTACTTC. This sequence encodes CASSTRRYYEQYF.

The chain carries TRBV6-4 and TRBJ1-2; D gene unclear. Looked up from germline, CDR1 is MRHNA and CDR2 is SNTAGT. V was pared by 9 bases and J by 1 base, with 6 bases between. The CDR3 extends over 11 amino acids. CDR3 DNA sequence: TGTGCCAGACCTTGTAACTATGGCTACACCTTC. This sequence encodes CARPCNYGYTF.

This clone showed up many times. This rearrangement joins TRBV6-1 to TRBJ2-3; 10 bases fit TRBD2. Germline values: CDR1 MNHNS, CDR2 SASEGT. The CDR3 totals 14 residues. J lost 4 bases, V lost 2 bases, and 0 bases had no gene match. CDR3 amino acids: CASSELAGADTQYF. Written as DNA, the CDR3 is TGTGCCAGCAGTGAACTAGCGGGGGCAGATACGCAGTATTTT.

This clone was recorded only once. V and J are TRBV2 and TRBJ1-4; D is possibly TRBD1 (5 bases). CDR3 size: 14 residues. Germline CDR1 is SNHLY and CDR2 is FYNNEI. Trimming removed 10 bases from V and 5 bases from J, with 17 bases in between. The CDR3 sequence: CATCGGPGNEKLFF. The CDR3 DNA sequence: TGTGCCACTTGCGGGGGACCGGGGAATGAAAAACTGTTTTTT.

CDR3 sequence: CASSYQIGSNQPQHF. The CDR3 DNA is TGTGCCAGCAGTTACCAGATTGGGAGCAATCAGCCCCAGCATTTT. The V call is TRBV6-2 or TRBV6-3, the J call TRBJ1-5; no reliable D call. The CDR3 is 15 residues long. The V gene lost 2 bases and the J gene lost 1 base, with 9 bases spanning the gap. Germline CDR1 and CDR2: MNHEY and SVGEGT.

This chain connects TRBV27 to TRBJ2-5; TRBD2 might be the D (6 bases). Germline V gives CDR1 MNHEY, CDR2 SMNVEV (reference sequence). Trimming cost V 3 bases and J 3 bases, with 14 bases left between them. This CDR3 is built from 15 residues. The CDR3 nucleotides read TGTGCCAGCAGTTTCTGGTGGGGGACTGAAGAGACCCAGTACTTC. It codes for CASSFWWGTEETQYF.

Here the CDR3 DNA reads TGTGCCAGCAGTAGTGGACAGGTATCCTACGAGCAGTACTTC. Translated: CASSSGQVSYEQYF. The chain carries TRBV6-2 or TRBV6-3 and TRBJ2-7; 7 bases are shared with TRBD1. CDR3 length: 14 residues. CDR1 MNHEY and CDR2 SVGEGT come from the germline V gene. V lost 5 bases and J lost 1; bases outside the gene matches: 5.

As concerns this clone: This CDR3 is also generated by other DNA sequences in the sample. The CDR3 bases are TGTGCCAGCAGCTCAGGGCAGGGGGGATCCTACAATGAGCAGTTCTTC. Its protein product is CASSSGQGGSYNEQFF. V is TRBV7-6 and J is TRBJ2-1; D is possibly TRBD1 (7 bases). The germline V gene encodes CDR1 SGHVS and CDR2 FNYEAQ. The CDR3 runs to 16 residues. The V and J ends lost 4 bases and 1 base respectively, with 14 bases between them. The variable domain in full, completed from reference TRBV7-6 and TRBJ2-1, reads GAGVSQSPRYKVTKRGQDVALRCDPISGHVSLYWYRQALGQGPEFLTYFNYEAQQDKSGLPNDRFSAERPEGSISTLTIQRTEQRDSAMYRCASSSGQGGSYNEQFFGPGTRLTVL.

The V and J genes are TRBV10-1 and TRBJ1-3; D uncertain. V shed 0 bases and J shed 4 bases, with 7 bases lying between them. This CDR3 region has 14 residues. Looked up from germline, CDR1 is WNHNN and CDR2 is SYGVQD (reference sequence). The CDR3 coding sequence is TGCGCCAGCAGTGAGTCCAGTGGGGGAAACACCATATATTTT. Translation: CASSESSGGNTIYF.

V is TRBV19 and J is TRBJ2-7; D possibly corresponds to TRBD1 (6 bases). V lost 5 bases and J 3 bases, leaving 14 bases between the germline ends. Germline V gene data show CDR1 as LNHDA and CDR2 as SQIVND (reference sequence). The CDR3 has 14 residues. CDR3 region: CASSLSDSFYEQYF. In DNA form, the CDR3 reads TGTGCCAGTAGTCTCTCGGACAGCTTCTACGAGCAGTACTTC.

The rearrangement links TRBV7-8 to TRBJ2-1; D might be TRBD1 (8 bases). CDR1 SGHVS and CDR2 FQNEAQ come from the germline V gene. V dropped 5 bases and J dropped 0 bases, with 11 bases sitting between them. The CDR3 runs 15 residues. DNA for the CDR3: TGTGCCAGCAGCACAGGGGGGGTCTCCTACAATGAGCAGTTCTTC. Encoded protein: CASSTGGVSYNEQFF.

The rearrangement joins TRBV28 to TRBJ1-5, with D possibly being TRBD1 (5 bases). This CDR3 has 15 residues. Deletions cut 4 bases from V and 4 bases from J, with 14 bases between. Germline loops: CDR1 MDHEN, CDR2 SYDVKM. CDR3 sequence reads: CASSSPQRGNQPQHF. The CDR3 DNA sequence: TGTGCCAGCAGTTCACCCCAACGGGGGAATCAGCCCCAGCATTTT.

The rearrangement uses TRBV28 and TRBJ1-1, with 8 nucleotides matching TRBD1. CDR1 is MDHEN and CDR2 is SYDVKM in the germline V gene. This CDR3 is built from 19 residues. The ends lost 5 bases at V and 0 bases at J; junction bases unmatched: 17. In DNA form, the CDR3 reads TGTGCCAGCAGTCGGACAGGGAGCCTTGCTCCCTCTATGAACACTGAAGCTTTCTTT. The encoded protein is CASSRTGSLAPSMNTEAFF.

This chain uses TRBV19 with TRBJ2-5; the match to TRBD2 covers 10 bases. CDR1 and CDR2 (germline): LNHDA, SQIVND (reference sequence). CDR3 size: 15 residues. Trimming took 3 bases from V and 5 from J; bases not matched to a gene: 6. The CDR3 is CASSIPAGGTETQYF. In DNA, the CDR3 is TGTGCCAGTAGTATCCCAGCGGGGGGGACGGAGACCCAGTACTTC.

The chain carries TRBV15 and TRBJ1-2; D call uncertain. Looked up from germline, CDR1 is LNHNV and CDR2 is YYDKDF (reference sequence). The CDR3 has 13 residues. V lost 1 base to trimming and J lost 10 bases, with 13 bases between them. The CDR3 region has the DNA TGTGCCACCAGCAGAGCCCAAGCTGCAGACTACACCTTC. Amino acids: CATSRAQAADYTF. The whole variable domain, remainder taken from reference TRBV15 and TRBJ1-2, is DAMVIQNPRYQVTQFGKPVTLSCSQTLNHNVMYWYQQKSSQAPKLLFHYYDKDFNNEADTPDNFQSRRPNTSFCFLDIRSPGLGDTAMYLCATSRAQAADYTFGSGTRLTVV.